There are many counts of the clone carrying this T cell receptor (beta chain). The antigen is undetermined. This sample was included in a study of T cell repertoires in cytomegalovirus infection. Regarding the study as a whole: Using cumulative public TCR beta family frequency, the authors identified those who carried CMV together with the relevant HLA. It was HLA-C-restricted CMV-specific TCR beta clonotypes that dominated the response ex vivo.

The CDR3 sequence is 14 residues long. Per germline, CDR1 SEHNR and CDR2 FQNEAQ (reference sequence). The junction had 5 bases not matched to a gene; V was cut back by 4 bases and J by 5 bases. TCRdb used MiXCR to reprocess the reads, holding one entry per CDR3 protein. The sample includes fewer than 700,000 distinct CDR3 sequences, roughly a quarter seen only once; the top ten take less than 9.5%. The sample comprised CD8+ T cells from PBMCs. The sequence came from a human donor in good health (CMV status not recorded). Some clones in this sample may be carry-over from other donors' samples. The rearrangement uses TRBV7-9 and TRBJ2-5; 9 nucleotides match TRBD1. The CDR3 is CASSSGQGEETQYF. CDR3 DNA sequence: TGTGCCAGCAGCTCGGGACAGGGTGAGGAGACCCAGTACTTC. The full variable domain, completed using reference TRBV7-9 and TRBJ2-5, is DTGVSQNPRHKITKRGQNVTFRCDPISEHNRLYWYRQTLGQGPEFLTYFQNEAQLEKSRLLSDRFSAERPKGSFSTLEIQRTEQGDSAMYLCASSSGQGEETQYFGPGTRLLVL.